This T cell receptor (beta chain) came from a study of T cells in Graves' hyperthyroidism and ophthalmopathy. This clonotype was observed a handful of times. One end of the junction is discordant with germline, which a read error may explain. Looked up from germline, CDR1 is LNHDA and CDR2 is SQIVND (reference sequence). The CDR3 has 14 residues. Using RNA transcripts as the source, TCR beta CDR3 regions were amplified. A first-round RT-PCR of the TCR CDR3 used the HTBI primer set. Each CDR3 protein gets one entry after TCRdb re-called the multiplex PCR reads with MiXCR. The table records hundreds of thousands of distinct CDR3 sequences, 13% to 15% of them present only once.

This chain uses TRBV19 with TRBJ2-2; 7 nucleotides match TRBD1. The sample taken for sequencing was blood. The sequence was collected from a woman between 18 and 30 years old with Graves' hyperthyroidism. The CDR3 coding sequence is TGTGCCAGTAGTGTAGAACAGGGGCCCGGGGAGCTGTTTTTT. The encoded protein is CASSVEQGPGELFF.